The sequence of this T cell receptor (beta chain) was determined in a study of blood T cell repertoires in COVID-19 (TCRdb year 2020). Notes on the research overall: Samples covering the acute and convalescent phases of COVID-19 were provided by collaborators in the United States, Italy and Spain. The material from the prospective study consisted of cDNA or gDNA derived from T cells, B-cell-depleted T cells, or PBMCs. Subjects who had been exposed to COVID-19, were actively infected with it, or had recovered from it provided the deeply sampled blood TCRbeta repertoires that made up the dataset. The repertoires were released in a freely available public database meant as a resource for research on the immune response to SARS-CoV-2. The samples were drawn from the first 160 participants of the ongoing ImmuneRACE study and from 950 to 1,500 subjects provided by 6 global collaborators. Nearly every sample came with metadata listing a de-identified subject ID, COVID-19 status, age in years and sex. Where available, HLA class I and class II types were taken from metadata supplied by the sample provider and were not determined by assay-based typing.

Clipping removes 0 bases from V and 7 bases from J, with 4 as the unmatched junction base count. The CDR3 holds 14 amino acids from the cysteine to the phenylalanine. The DNA shown is the 42-base CDR3, in frame from base 1. The germline V gene specifies SGHAT as CDR1 and FQNNGV as CDR2. One collaborating source in Seattle enrolled patients while the patients were actively infected and followed the patients over time throughout the course of disease. The collaborating institutions used their own protocols to collect whole blood in K2EDTA tubes. For TCRbeta analysis, collaborator samples were shipped as frozen whole blood, as isolated PBMCs, or as DNA extracted from either sample type. TCRbeta CDR3 regions were amplified from genomic DNA using the immunoSEQ Assay, a bias-controlled multiplex PCR. Per the authors' processing: Nucleated cell counts per sample were estimated from amplification of reference gene primers within the assay. To quantify the absolute abundance of each unique TCRbeta CDR3 rearrangement, sequence reads were collapsed and filtered. For each sample, productive Simpson clonality was calculated as the square root of Simpson's diversity index over productive rearrangements. TCRdb obtained this table from immuneACCESS and retained in-frame rearrangements with V and J assigned. These tables miss some clones; where compared with another copy, unresolved V genes account for less than half of the shortfall, and the remainder is unexplained. V, J and clone size derive from that table, while D and trimming were established from the DNA sequence. The sample table contains over 150,000 clones; only one count was recorded for roughly four fifths of them. 12% of the sample lies in the top ten.

Details on this clone: No antigen is known for it. Base qualities are not recorded, but no much larger clone differs from it by a single base.

The paper as a whole reports these results and caveats: Clinical and demographic metadata were provided uncurated, with the amount varying by source and participant.

The chain is made from TRBV11-2 and TRBJ1-2, and 8 bases in between align with TRBD1. The sequenced sample was peripheral blood. The sequence came from a woman aged 55 to 70 with COVID-19, enrolled during active disease. The CDR3 has the sequence CASSLDQGAGGYTF. The DNA reads as follows: TGTGCCAGCAGCTTAGATCAGGGGGCGGGTGGCTACACCTTC.